Following are 14 T cell receptor beta chains from one sample sequenced in a study of vaccination effects on CD4 cells after COVID-19. Antigens of these TCRs are unknown. The assay was immunoSEQ multiplex PCR, and TCRdb's table has in-frame clones only and misses some. The table shows around 70,000 clones, with roughly four fifths occurring only once. The culture ran for 10 days before CD4+ T cells were isolated. This sample comprised CD4+ T cells from PBMCs cultured without peptide, obtained before COVID-19 vaccination. The receptors were sampled from a human donor who received a COVID-19 vaccine.

Written as DNA, the CDR3 is TGTGCCAGCAGTGAAAGGGGGGTCCTGACTTTC. Translated: CASSERGVLTF. The chain employs TRBV6-1 and TRBJ2-6; D may be TRBD1 (6 bases). V lost 2 bases and J 13 bases, leaving 6 bases between the germline ends. Per the germline V gene, CDR1 is MNHNS and CDR2 is SASEGT. This CDR3 has 11 amino acids.

The chain is built from TRBV27 and TRBJ2-5; no reliable D call. From germline, CDR1 is MNHEY and CDR2 SMNVEV (reference sequence). The V and J ends lost 1 base and 0 bases respectively, with 12 bases between them. The CDR3 is 16 amino acids. CDR3: CASSLYYPMYQETQYF. The CDR3 DNA reads TGTGCCAGCAGTTTATACTATCCCATGTACCAAGAGACCCAGTACTTC.

The chain has TRBV19 and TRBJ1-4; D not certain. The length of the CDR3 is 13 residues. Germline values: CDR1 LNHDA, CDR2 SQIVND (reference sequence). Trimming stripped 3 bases from V and 5 bases from J, with 7 bases between. The CDR3 reads CASSIELNEKLFF. CDR3 coding DNA: TGTGCCAGTAGTATCGAGTTAAATGAAAAACTGTTTTTT.

This chain links TRBV6-1 with TRBJ1-4; D is possibly TRBD1 (5 bases). Germline values: CDR1 MNHNS, CDR2 SASEGT. The CDR3 runs to 14 residues. Trimming pared 3 bases from V and 2 bases from J, leaving 7 bases between. This CDR3 reads CASSDRATNEKLFF. Here the CDR3 DNA reads TGTGCCAGCAGTGACAGGGCGACTAATGAAAAACTGTTTTTT.

The rearrangement joins TRBV7-3 to TRBJ2-3; D is possibly TRBD2 (6 bases). The CDR3 has 15 amino acids. Trimming left V 2 bases short and J 2 bases short, with 11 bases between. Germline V gene data show CDR1 as SGHTA and CDR2 as FQGTGA. CDR3 loop: CASSLGDFPTDTQYF. For the CDR3, the DNA is TGTGCCAGCAGCTTAGGGGACTTTCCCACAGATACGCAGTATTTT.

The chain carries TRBV12-3 or TRBV12-4 and TRBJ2-2, with D uncertain. The CDR3 totals 12 residues. Trimming pared 6 bases from V and 3 bases from J, leaving 5 bases between. The CDR3 region is CASSTDTGELFF. DNA for the CDR3: TGTGCCAGCAGCACCGACACCGGGGAGCTGTTTTTT.

The table lists this clone with a count of one. This chain links TRBV12-3 or TRBV12-4 with TRBJ1-1; D remains ambiguous. The V gene lost 8 bases and the J gene lost 0 bases, with 10 bases spanning the gap. The CDR3 has 13 residues. CDR3 in DNA: TGTGCCAGCCATTTCAGGATGAACACTGAAGCTTTCTTT. Its translation: CASHFRMNTEAFF.

The chain employs TRBV6-5 and TRBJ1-2; D is ambiguous. Germline V gives CDR1 MNHEY, CDR2 SVGAGI. This CDR3 is 12 amino acids long. V was cut by 7 bases and J by 4 bases, with 10 bases left in between. CDR3 sequence (DNA): TGTGCCAGCAAGGGCGGAATCTATGGCTACACCTTC. Protein: CASKGGIYGYTF.

The CDR3 nucleotides read TGTGCCACCAGTGACCCCTGGACAGGGACAGCAGATACGCAGTATTTT. This sequence encodes CATSDPWTGTADTQYF. The chain combines TRBV24-1 with TRBJ2-3, with 8 positions matching TRBD1. The CDR3 totals 16 residues. CDR1 and CDR2 from the germline V gene are KGHDR and SFDVKD. V shed 4 bases, J shed 4 bases, and the junction held 9 bases outside the gene matches.

The chain links TRBV9 to TRBJ1-2, with TRBD1 matching over 8 bases. The CDR3 has 16 residues. V lost 4 bases and J lost 4; bases outside the gene matches: 12. Germline CDR1 reads SGDLS; CDR2 reads YYNGEE. The CDR3 nucleotides are TGTGCCAGCAGCCCCCTGGGACAGGCAATGGGCTATGGCTACACCTTC. Its translation: CASSPLGQAMGYGYTF. Drawing the rest from reference TRBV9 and TRBJ1-2, the complete variable domain is DSGVTQTPKHLITATGQRVTLRCSPRSGDLSVYWYQQSLDQGLQFLIQYYNGEERAKGNILERFSAQQFPDLHSELNLSSLELGDSALYFCASSPLGQAMGYGYTFGSGTRLTVV.

This clone appeared once. This chain joins TRBV5-1 and TRBJ1-2; possible D gene TRBD1, 5 bases. Trimming took 2 bases from V and 2 from J, leaving 13 bases between them. In germline, CDR1 is SGHRS, CDR2 YFSETQ. This CDR3 has 15 amino acids. The CDR3 protein is CASSLGGDLNYGYTF. In DNA, the CDR3 is TGCGCCAGCAGCTTAGGTGGGGACCTCAACTATGGCTACACCTTC.

The chain combines TRBV6-5 with TRBJ1-1; no clear D gene. V was clipped by 4 bases and J by 5 bases, with 17 bases between them. Germline-derived CDR1 and CDR2 are MNHEY and SVGAGI. The CDR3 runs 15 residues. CDR3 sequence: CASSSLDRLRTEAFF. As DNA, the CDR3 is TGTGCCAGCAGTTCCTTGGACCGACTGAGGACTGAAGCTTTCTTT.

The V and J genes are TRBV3-1 (or the pseudogene TRBV3-2) and TRBJ2-5, with D possibly TRBD2 on 6 matching bases. V was clipped by 6 bases and J by 2 bases, with 13 bases between them. This CDR3 is 14 amino acids long. Looked up from germline, CDR1 is LGHDT and CDR2 is YNNKEL (reference sequence). CDR3 in DNA: TGTGCCAGCAGAAGCGGACTAATACAAGAGACCCAGTACTTC. Encoded protein: CASRSGLIQETQYF.

The J gene is TRBJ1-2, the V gene TRBV5-8; 9 bases align to TRBD1. The CDR3 spans 18 residues. Losses at the gene ends were 4 bases for V and 4 bases for J; bases not matched to a gene: 17. Germline lookup yields CDR1 SGHTS and CDR2 YDEGEE. CDR3 DNA sequence: TGTGCCAGCAGCCGGACAGGGGATGTGGTTGGTACCATCTATGGCTACACCTTC. The encoded protein is CASSRTGDVVGTIYGYTF.